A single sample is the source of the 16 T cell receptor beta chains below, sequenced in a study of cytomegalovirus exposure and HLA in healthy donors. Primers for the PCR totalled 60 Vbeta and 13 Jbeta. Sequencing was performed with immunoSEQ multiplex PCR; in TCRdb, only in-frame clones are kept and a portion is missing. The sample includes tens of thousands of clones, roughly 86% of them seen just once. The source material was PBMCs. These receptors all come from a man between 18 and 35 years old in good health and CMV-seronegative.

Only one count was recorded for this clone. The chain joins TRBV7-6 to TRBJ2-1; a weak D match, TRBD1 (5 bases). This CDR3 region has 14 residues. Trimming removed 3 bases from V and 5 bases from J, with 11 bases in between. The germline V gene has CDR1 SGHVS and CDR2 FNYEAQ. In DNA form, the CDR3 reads TGTGCCAGCAGCTTCGCAGGGCTCCACAATGAGCAGTTCTTC. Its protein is CASSFAGLHNEQFF.

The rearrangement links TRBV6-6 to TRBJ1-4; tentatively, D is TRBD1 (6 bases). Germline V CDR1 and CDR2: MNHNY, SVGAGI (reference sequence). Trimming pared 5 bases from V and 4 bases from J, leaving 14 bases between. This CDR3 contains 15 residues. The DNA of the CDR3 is TGTGCCAGCAGTGGAAGGACAGTCCGTAATGAAAAACTGTTTTTT. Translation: CASSGRTVRNEKLFF.

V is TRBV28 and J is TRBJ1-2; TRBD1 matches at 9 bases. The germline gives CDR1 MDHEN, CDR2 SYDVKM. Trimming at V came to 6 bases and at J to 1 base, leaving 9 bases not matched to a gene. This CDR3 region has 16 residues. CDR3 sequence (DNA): TGTGCCAGCAGGGGGACAGGGACGCCAGTTAACTATGGCTACACCTTC. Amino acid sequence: CASRGTGTPVNYGYTF.

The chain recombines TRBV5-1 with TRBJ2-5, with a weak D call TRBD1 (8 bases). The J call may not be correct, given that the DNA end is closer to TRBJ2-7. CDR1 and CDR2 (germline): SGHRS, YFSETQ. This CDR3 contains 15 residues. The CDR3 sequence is CASSPTGGLPGEQYF. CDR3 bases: TGCGCCAGCAGCCCTACAGGGGGACTACCAGGCGAGCAGTACTTC.

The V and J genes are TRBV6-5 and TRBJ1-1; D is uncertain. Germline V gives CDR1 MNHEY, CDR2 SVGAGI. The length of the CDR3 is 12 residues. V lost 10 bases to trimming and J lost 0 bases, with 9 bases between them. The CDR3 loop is CATEGMNTEAFF. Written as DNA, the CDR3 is TGTGCCACGGAGGGAATGAACACTGAAGCTTTCTTT.

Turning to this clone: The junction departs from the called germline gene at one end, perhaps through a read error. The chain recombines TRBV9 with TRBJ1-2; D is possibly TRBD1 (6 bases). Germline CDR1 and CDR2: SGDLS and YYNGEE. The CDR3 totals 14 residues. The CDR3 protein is CASSFGTSNYGYIF. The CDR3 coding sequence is TGTGCCAGCAGTTTCGGGACATCCAACTATGGCTACATCTTC.

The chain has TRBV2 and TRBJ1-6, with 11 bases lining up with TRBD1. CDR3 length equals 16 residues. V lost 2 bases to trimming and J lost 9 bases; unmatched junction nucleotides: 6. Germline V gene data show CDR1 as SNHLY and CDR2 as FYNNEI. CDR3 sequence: CASSERTGGRGSPLHF. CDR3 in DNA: TGTGCCAGCAGTGAAAGGACAGGGGGCAGGGGTTCACCCCTCCACTTT.

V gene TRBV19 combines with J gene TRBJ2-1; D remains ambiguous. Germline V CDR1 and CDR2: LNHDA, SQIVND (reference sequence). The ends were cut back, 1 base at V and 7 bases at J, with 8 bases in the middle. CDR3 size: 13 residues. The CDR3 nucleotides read TGTGCCAGTAGTATAGCCGTGCTAAATGAGCAGTTCTTC. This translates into CASSIAVLNEQFF.

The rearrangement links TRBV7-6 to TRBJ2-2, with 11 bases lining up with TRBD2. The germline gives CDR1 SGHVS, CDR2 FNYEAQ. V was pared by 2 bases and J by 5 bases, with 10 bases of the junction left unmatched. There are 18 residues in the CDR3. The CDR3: CASSLMNSGGAQTGELFF. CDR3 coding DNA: TGTGCCAGCAGCTTAATGAATAGCGGGGGGGCACAGACCGGGGAGCTGTTTTTT.

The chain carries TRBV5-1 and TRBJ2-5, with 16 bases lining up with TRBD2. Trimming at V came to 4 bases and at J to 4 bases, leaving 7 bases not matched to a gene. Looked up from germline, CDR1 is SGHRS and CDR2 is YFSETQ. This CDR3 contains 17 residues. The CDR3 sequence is CASSTGLAGGPVETQYF. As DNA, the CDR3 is TGCGCCAGCAGCACGGGACTAGCGGGAGGGCCGGTAGAGACCCAGTACTTC.

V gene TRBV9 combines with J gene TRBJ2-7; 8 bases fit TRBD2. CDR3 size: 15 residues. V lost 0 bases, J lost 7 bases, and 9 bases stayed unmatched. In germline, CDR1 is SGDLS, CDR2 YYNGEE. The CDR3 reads CASSVGVSGMEEQYF. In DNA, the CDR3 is TGTGCCAGCAGCGTAGGGGTTAGCGGGATGGAAGAGCAGTACTTC.

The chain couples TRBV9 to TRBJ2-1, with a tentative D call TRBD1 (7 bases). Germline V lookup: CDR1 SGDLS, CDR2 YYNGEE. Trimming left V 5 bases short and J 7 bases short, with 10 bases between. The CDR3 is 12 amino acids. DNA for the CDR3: TGTGCCAGCAGTCCAGGGGGGAATGAGCAGTTCTTC. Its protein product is CASSPGGNEQFF.

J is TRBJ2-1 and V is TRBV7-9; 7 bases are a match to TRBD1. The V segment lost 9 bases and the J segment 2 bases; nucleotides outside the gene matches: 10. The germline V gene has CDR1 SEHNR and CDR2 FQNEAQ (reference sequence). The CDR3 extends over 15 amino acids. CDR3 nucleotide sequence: TGTGCCAGTTTATCCCGAGGGGGCACCTACAATGAGCAGTTCTTC. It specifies CASLSRGGTYNEQFF. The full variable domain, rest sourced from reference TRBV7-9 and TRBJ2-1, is DTGVSQNPRHKITKRGQNVTFRCDPISEHNRLYWYRQTLGQGPEFLTYFQNEAQLEKSRLLSDRFSAERPKGSFSTLEIQRTEQGDSAMYLCASLSRGGTYNEQFFGPGTRLTVL.

This chain's CDR3 is CASSPPPYRVAYEQYF. CDR3 bases: TGTGCCAGCAGCCCCCCTCCCTACAGGGTAGCCTACGAGCAGTACTTC. The V gene is TRBV7-2, the J gene TRBJ2-7, with D maybe TRBD1 (6 bases). Trimming took 5 bases from V and 2 from J, leaving 19 bases between them. This CDR3 comprises 16 residues. From germline, CDR1 is SGHTA and CDR2 FQGNSA.

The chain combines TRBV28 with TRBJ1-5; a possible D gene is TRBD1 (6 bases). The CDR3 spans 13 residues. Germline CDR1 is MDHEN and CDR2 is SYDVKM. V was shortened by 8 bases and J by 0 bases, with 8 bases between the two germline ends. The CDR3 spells CASDRSSNQPQHF. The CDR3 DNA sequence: TGTGCCAGCGACAGGAGTAGCAATCAGCCCCAGCATTTT.

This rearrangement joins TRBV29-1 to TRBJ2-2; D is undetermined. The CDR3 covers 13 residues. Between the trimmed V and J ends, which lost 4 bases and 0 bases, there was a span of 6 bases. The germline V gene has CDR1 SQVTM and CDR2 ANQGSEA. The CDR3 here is CSVARSNTGELFF. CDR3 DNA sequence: TGCAGCGTTGCTAGGTCGAACACCGGGGAGCTGTTTTTT.